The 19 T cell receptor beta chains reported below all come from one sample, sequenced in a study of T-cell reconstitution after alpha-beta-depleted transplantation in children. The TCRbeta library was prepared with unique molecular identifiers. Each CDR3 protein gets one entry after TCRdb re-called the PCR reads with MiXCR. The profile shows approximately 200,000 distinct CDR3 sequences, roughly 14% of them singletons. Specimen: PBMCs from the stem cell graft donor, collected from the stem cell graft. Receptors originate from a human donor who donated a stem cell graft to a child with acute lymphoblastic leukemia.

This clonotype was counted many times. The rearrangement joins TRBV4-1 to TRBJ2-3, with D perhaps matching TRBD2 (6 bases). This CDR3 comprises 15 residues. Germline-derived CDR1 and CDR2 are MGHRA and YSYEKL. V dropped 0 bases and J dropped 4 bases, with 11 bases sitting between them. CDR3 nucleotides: TGCGCCAGCAGCCAAGATCCCGGGAGCGCAGATACGCAGTATTTT. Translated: CASSQDPGSADTQYF.

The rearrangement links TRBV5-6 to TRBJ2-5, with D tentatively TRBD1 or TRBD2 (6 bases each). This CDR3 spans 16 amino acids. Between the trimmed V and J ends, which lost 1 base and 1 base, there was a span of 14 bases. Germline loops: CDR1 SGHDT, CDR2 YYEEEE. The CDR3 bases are TGTGCCAGCAGCTTGACAGGCGGGACAATCCAAGAGACCCAGTACTTC. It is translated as CASSLTGGTIQETQYF. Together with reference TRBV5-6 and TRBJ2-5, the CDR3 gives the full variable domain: DAGVTQSPTHLIKTRGQQVTLRCSPKSGHDTVSWYQQALGQGPQFIFQYYEEEERQRGNFPDRFSGHQFPNYSSELNVNALLLGDSALYLCASSLTGGTIQETQYFGPGTRLLVL.

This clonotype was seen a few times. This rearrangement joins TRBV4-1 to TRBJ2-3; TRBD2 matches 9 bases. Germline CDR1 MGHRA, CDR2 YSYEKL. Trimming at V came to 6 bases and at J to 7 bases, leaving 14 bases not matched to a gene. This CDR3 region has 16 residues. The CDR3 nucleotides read TGCGCCAGCAGGACTTTATTTGGCGGGAGGGGTTATACGCAGTATTTT. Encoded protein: CASRTLFGGRGYTQYF.

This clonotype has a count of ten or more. CDR3 in amino acids: CASSPARTENYEQYF. DNA of the CDR3: TGTGCCAGCAGCCCCGCTAGGACAGAAAATTACGAGCAGTACTTC. The chain carries TRBV5-5 and TRBJ2-7, with D possibly TRBD1 on 6 matching bases. V was clipped by 4 bases and J by 4 bases, with 18 bases between them. Germline V gene data show CDR1 as SGHKS and CDR2 as YYEKEE (reference sequence). The CDR3 is 15 amino acids. The full variable domain, rest sourced from reference TRBV5-5 and TRBJ2-7, is DAGVTQSPTHLIKTRGQQVTLRCSPISGHKSVSWYQQVLGQGPQFIFQYYEKEERGRGNFPDRFSARQFPNYSSELNVNALLLGDSALYLCASSPARTENYEQYFGPGTRLTVT.

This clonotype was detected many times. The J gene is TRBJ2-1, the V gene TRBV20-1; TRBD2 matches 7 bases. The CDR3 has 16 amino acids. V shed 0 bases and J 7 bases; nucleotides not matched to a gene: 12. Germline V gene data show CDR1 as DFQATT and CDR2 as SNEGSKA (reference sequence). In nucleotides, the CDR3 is TGCAGTGCTAGAGATTGGGAGGGAGGGATCGGAAATGAGCAGTTCTTC. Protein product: CSARDWEGGIGNEQFF.

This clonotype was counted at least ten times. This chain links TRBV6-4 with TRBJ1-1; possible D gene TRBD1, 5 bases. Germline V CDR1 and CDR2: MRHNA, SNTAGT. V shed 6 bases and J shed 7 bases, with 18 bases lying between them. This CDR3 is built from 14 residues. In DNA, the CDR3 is TGTGCCAGCAGAACCAATGAGGGGTTGGGTGAAGCTTTCTTT. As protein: CASRTNEGLGEAFF.

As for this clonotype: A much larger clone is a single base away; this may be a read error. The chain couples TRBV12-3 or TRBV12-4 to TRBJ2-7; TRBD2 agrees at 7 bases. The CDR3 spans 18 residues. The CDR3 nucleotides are TGTGCCATCAGTTTATCGCCTAGCGGATTGCTGTGGTCCTACGAGCAGTACTTC. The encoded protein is CAISLSPSGLLWSYEQYF.

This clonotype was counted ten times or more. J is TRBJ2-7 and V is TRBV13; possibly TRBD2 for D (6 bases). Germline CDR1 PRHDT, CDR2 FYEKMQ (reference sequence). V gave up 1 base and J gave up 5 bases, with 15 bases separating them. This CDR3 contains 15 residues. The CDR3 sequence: CASSLAPGSPNEQYF. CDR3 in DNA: TGTGCCAGCAGCTTAGCCCCCGGGAGCCCCAACGAGCAGTACTTC.

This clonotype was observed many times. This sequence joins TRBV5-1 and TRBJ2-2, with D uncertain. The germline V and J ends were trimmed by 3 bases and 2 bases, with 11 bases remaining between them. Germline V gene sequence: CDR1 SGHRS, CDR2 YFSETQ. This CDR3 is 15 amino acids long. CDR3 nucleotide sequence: TGCGCCAGCAGCTCTCATACAGAAAACACCGGGGAGCTGTTTTTT. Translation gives CASSSHTENTGELFF.

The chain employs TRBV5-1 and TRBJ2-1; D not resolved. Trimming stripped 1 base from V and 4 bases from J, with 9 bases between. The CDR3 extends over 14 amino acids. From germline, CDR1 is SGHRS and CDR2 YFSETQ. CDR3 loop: CASSLWHMYNEQFF. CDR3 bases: TGCGCCAGCAGCTTGTGGCATATGTACAATGAGCAGTTCTTC.

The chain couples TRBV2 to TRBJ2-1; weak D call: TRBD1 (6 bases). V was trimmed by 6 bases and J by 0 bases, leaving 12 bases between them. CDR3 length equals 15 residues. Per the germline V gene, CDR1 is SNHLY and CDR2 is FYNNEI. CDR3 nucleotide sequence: TGTGCCAGCAGCACTAGAGGGGGCTCCTACAATGAGCAGTTCTTC. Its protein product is CASSTRGGSYNEQFF.

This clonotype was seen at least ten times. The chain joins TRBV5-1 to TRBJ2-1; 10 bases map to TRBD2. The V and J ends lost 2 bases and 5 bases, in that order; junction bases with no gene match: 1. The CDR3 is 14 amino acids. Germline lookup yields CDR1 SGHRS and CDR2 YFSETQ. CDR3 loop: CASSFLAGDNEQFF. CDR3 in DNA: TGCGCCAGCAGCTTCCTAGCGGGAGACAATGAGCAGTTCTTC. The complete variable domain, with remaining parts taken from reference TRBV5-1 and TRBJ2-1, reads KAGVTQTPRYLIKTRGQQVTLSCSPISGHRSVSWYQQTPGQGLQFLFEYFSETQRNKGNFPGRFSGRQFSNSRSEMNVSTLELGDSALYLCASSFLAGDNEQFFGPGTRLTVL.

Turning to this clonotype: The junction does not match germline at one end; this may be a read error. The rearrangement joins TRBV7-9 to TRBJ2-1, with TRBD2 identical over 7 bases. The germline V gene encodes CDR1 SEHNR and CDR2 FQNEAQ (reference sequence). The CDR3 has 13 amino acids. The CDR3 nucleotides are TGTGCCAGCAGCTCCCCGGGAGGAGATGAGCGGTTCTTC. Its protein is CASSSPGGDERFF.

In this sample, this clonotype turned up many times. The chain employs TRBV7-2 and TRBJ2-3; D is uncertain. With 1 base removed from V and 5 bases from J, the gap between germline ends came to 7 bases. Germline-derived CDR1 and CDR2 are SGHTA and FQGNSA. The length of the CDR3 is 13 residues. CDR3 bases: TGTGCCAGCAGCTTAGGTGGGGAAGATACGCAGTATTTT. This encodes CASSLGGEDTQYF.

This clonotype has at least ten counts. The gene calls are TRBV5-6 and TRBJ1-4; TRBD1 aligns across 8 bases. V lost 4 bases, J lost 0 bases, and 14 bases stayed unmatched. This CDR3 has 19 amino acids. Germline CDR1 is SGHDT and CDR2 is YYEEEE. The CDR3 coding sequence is TGTGCCAGCAGCGACCGGGACAGGAGATTCAGAGCAACTAATGAAAAACTGTTTTTT. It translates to CASSDRDRRFRATNEKLFF.

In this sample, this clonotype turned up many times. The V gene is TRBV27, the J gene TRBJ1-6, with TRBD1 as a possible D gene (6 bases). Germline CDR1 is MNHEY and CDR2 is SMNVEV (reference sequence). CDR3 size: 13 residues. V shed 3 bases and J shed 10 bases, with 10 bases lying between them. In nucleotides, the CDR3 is TGTGCCAGCAGTTTCCGGGGGCTGTCACCCCTCCACTTT. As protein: CASSFRGLSPLHF.

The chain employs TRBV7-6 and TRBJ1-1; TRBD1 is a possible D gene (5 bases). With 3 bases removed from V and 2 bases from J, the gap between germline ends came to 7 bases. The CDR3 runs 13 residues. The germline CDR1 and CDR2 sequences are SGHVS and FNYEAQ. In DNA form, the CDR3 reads TGTGCCAGCAGCTTTGACAGCAACACTGAAGCTTTCTTT. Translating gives CASSFDSNTEAFF.

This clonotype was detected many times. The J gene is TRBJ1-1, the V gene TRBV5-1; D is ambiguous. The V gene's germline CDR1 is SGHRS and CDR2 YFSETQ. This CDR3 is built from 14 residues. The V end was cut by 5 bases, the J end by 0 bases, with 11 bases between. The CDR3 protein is CASRSQNMNTEAFF. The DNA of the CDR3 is TGCGCCAGCAGATCACAGAACATGAACACTGAAGCTTTCTTT.

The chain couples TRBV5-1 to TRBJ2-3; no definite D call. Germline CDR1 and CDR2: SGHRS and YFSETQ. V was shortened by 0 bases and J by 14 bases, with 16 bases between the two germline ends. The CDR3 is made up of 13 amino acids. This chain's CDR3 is CASSLAGSLPWYF. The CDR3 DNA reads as TGCGCCAGCAGCTTGGCCGGTTCGCTACCGTGGTATTTT.